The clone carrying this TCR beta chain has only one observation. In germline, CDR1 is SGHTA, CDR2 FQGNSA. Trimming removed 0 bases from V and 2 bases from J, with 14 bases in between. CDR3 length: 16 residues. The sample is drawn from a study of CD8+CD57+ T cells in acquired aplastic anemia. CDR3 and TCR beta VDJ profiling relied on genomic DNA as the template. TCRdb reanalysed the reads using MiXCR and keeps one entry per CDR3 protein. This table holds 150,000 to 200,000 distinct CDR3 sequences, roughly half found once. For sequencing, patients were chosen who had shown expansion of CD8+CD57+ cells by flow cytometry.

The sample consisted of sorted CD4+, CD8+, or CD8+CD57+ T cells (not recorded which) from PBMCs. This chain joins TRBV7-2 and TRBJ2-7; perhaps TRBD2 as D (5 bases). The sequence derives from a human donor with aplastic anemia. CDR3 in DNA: TGTGCCAGCAGCTTAGCCTCCAAGGGAGCGGCCTACGAGCAGTACTTC. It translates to CASSLASKGAAYEQYF.